Shown below are 24 T cell receptor beta chains from a single sample sequenced in a study of blood T cell repertoires in COVID-19. Method: immunoSEQ multiplex PCR; TCRdb's copy keeps in-frame clones and lacks some. The sample has approximately 260,000 clones, around 85% seen once. Sequenced material: peripheral blood. All receptors come from a woman aged 70-85 years with acute or convalescent COVID-19.

The gene calls are TRBV3-1 (or the pseudogene TRBV3-2) and TRBJ2-7; TRBD1 might be the D (5 bases). Germline V gene lookup returns CDR1 LGHDT and CDR2 YNNKEL (reference sequence). The CDR3 spans 13 residues. V dropped 5 bases and J dropped 5 bases, with 13 bases sitting between them. The CDR3 spells CASSNGQGHEQYF. The CDR3 DNA follows: TGTGCCAGCAGCAACGGGCAGGGCCACGAGCAGTACTTC.

CDR3: CSAWEVGEAFF. In nucleotides, the CDR3 is TGCAGCGCTTGGGAGGTCGGCGAAGCTTTCTTT. The V call is TRBV29-1, the J call TRBJ1-1; D gene ambiguous. In germline, CDR1 is SQVTM, CDR2 ANQGSEA. This CDR3 region has 11 residues. V was shortened by 7 bases and J by 8 bases, with 14 bases between the two germline ends.

This clone came up once. V usage is TRBV21-1 and J usage is TRBJ1-1; TRBD1, the table's D call, lacks a check against the DNA. TRBV21-1 is termed a pseudogene. The CDR3 is made up of 19 amino acids. CDR3 in DNA: TGTGCCAGCAGCAAAGGGACTCACGGGACAGGGAAAATCGGCACTGAAGCTTTCTTT. Amino acid sequence: CASSKGTHGTGKIGTEAFF.

This clone was counted once. V gene TRBV6-5 combines with J gene TRBJ1-1; D not resolved. Deletions cut 6 bases from V and 4 bases from J, with 12 bases between. The CDR3 is 13 amino acids. Per germline, CDR1 MNHEY and CDR2 SVGAGI. The DNA of the CDR3 is TGTGCCAGCAGGACACAAACGATCACTGAAGCTTTCTTT. It yields the protein CASRTQTITEAFF.

This chain links TRBV5-1 with TRBJ2-3; no firm D call. The CDR3 is 14 residues long. The V gene's germline CDR1 is SGHRS and CDR2 YFSETQ. The ends were cut back, 0 bases at V and 0 bases at J, with 5 bases in the middle. The CDR3 DNA reads as TGCGCCAGCAGCTTGGTCTACAGCACAGATACGCAGTATTTT. Protein: CASSLVYSTDTQYF. The variable domain in full, completed from reference TRBV5-1 and TRBJ2-3, reads KAGVTQTPRYLIKTRGQQVTLSCSPISGHRSVSWYQQTPGQGLQFLFEYFSETQRNKGNFPGRFSGRQFSNSRSEMNVSTLELGDSALYLCASSLVYSTDTQYFGPGTRLTVL.

This chain connects TRBV19 to TRBJ1-2; maybe TRBD1 (5 bases). Germline CDR1 LNHDA, CDR2 SQIVND (reference sequence). This CDR3 has 12 residues. Trimming cost V 6 bases and J 2 bases, with 7 bases left between them. The CDR3 here is CASRKGNYGYTF. The CDR3 bases are TGTGCCAGTAGAAAGGGGAACTATGGCTACACCTTC.

This clone occurred a few times. This rearrangement joins TRBV6-5 to TRBJ1-1; 9 bases are a match to TRBD1. The CDR3 runs to 13 residues. The V gene end was trimmed by 8 bases and the J gene end by 5 bases; junction bases not matched to a gene: 6. Germline V gene lookup returns CDR1 MNHEY and CDR2 SVGAGI. CDR3 nucleotide sequence: TGTGCCAGCGGATACAGGGGGCAAACTGAAGCTTTCTTT. It is translated as CASGYRGQTEAFF.

The rearrangement links TRBV6-5 to TRBJ1-4; a weak D match, TRBD1 (6 bases). The germline V gene has CDR1 MNHEY and CDR2 SVGAGI. Trimming shortened V by 11 bases and J by 8 bases, and 24 bases separated the two germline ends. The CDR3 is 15 amino acids. The CDR3 here is CAVGRGAGVGEKLFF. The CDR3 region has the DNA TGTGCCGTAGGCCGAGGGGCAGGGGTAGGCGAAAAACTGTTTTTT.

The chain joins TRBV7-9 to TRBJ2-5, with D tentatively TRBD1 (6 bases). CDR3 length: 14 residues. Germline V CDR1 and CDR2: SEHNR, FQNEAQ (reference sequence). V lost 5 bases to trimming and J lost 6 bases, with 16 bases between them. The CDR3 DNA follows: TGTGCCAGCAGCCAAGGGGGATCTCAGCAGACCCAGTACTTC. Translating it yields CASSQGGSQQTQYF. The full variable domain, its missing parts supplied by reference TRBV7-9 and TRBJ2-5, is DTGVSQNPRHKITKRGQNVTFRCDPISEHNRLYWYRQTLGQGPEFLTYFQNEAQLEKSRLLSDRFSAERPKGSFSTLEIQRTEQGDSAMYLCASSQGGSQQTQYFGPGTRLLVL.

This clone was seen once. CDR3 region: CASTPASGGAGEQFF. As DNA, the CDR3 is TGTGCCAGCACCCCCGCTAGCGGGGGGGCGGGTGAGCAGTTCTTC. The chain couples TRBV2 to TRBJ2-1, with 12 bases fitting TRBD2. V was pared by 7 bases and J by 9 bases, with 10 bases of the junction left unmatched. This CDR3 comprises 15 residues. In germline, CDR1 is SNHLY, CDR2 FYNNEI.

The J gene is TRBJ2-4, the V gene TRBV19; 9 bases align to TRBD1. Germline CDR1 and CDR2: LNHDA and SQIVND (reference sequence). V gave up 5 bases and J gave up 8 bases; unmatched junction bases: 7. This CDR3 contains 14 residues. CDR3 DNA: TGTGCCAGTAGTCCCGGGACAGGGAGATACATTCAGTACTTC. Its protein is CASSPGTGRYIQYF.

This clone was seen once. This sequence joins TRBV9 and TRBJ2-3, with D possibly TRBD2 on 6 matching bases. Germline V gene sequence: CDR1 SGDLS, CDR2 YYNGEE. The length of the CDR3 is 14 residues. The germline V and J ends were trimmed by 3 bases and 0 bases, with 8 bases remaining between them. In nucleotides, the CDR3 is TGTGCCAGCAGCGATGGGACTAGCACAGATACGCAGTATTTT. Protein sequence: CASSDGTSTDTQYF.

The genes are TRBV7-9 and TRBJ1-2; D ambiguous. Trimming pared 5 bases from V and 4 bases from J, leaving 11 bases between. The CDR3 is made up of 13 amino acids. Per germline, CDR1 SEHNR and CDR2 FQNEAQ (reference sequence). DNA for the CDR3: TGTGCCAGCAGCCCCATTCGGAGCTATGGCTACACCTTC. This translates into CASSPIRSYGYTF.

V usage is TRBV7-8 and J usage is TRBJ1-2, with D possibly TRBD1 on 6 matching bases. The CDR3 contains 14 residues. V lost 3 bases and J lost 4, with 12 bases in between. Germline V gene lookup returns CDR1 SGHVS and CDR2 FQNEAQ. This chain's CDR3 is CASSFYRETYGYTF. CDR3 coding DNA: TGTGCCAGCAGCTTCTACAGGGAGACCTATGGCTACACCTTC.

The V call is TRBV6-5, the J call TRBJ2-1, with D unresolved. Per the germline V gene, CDR1 is MNHEY and CDR2 is SVGAGI. The CDR3 totals 13 residues. V lost 0 bases and J 10 bases, leaving 10 bases between the germline ends. CDR3 loop: CASSYSGLPEQFF. As DNA, the CDR3 is TGTGCCAGCAGTTACTCGGGCTTGCCGGAGCAGTTCTTC.

The chain is built from TRBV5-1 and TRBJ2-5, with a possible D match to TRBD2 (5 bases). Germline lookup yields CDR1 SGHRS and CDR2 YFSETQ. Trimming took off 3 bases at V and 5 bases at J, with 14 bases between the two ends. The CDR3 is 14 amino acids. The CDR3 reads CASSSTTSGETQYF. CDR3 bases: TGCGCCAGCAGCTCCACGACGTCGGGGGAGACCCAGTACTTC.

V usage is TRBV2 and J usage is TRBJ1-5, with 8 bases lining up with TRBD1. The germline CDR1 and CDR2 sequences are SNHLY and FYNNEI. The CDR3 is 15 amino acids. V shed 7 bases, J shed 6 bases, and the junction held 11 bases outside the gene matches. The chain's CDR3 is CASILTTGAGQPQHF. The CDR3 DNA reads as TGTGCCAGCATCCTTACGACAGGGGCGGGTCAGCCCCAGCATTTT.

This clone came up a few times. This rearrangement joins TRBV5-1 to TRBJ2-2; 8 nucleotides line up with TRBD2. The CDR3 runs 16 residues. The V segment lost 5 bases and the J segment 6 bases; nucleotides outside the gene matches: 12. Germline CDR1 is SGHRS and CDR2 is YFSETQ. The CDR3 sequence: CASSPRGSGVSGELFF. The CDR3 DNA sequence: TGCGCCAGCAGTCCGAGGGGTAGCGGGGTCTCCGGGGAGCTGTTTTTT.

The rearrangement uses TRBV3-1 (or the pseudogene TRBV3-2) and TRBJ2-7; the D gene is possibly TRBD1 (5 bases). The CDR3 runs 14 residues. V lost 2 bases and J lost 3, with 11 bases in between. Germline assignment: CDR1 LGHDT and CDR2 YNNKEL (reference sequence). The CDR3 nucleotides are TGTGCCAGCAGCCAAAGGTTGCAGGGCTACGAGCAGTACTTC. It is translated as CASSQRLQGYEQYF.

V usage is TRBV5-4 and J usage is TRBJ1-3, with a possible D match to TRBD1 (5 bases). The CDR3 is 16 residues long. Deletions cut 4 bases from V and 2 bases from J, with 16 bases between. Germline assignment: CDR1 SGHNT and CDR2 YYREEE (reference sequence). CDR3 residues: CASSRPGTLTGNTIYF. Here the CDR3 DNA reads TGTGCCAGCAGCCGACCCGGGACTCTTACTGGAAACACCATATATTTT.

The rearrangement joins TRBV20-1 to TRBJ2-5; TRBD2 matches at 12 bases. V lost 3 bases, J lost 6 bases, and 8 bases stayed unmatched. The CDR3 contains 15 residues. Germline V CDR1 and CDR2: DFQATT, SNEGSKA (reference sequence). The CDR3 DNA follows: TGCAGTGCTAGTAGGACTAGCGGGGTGAGGAAGACCCAGTACTTC. Translation gives CSASRTSGVRKTQYF.

The chain combines TRBV5-6 with TRBJ1-4; D unclear. Trimming pared 2 bases from V and 0 bases from J, leaving 5 bases between. The CDR3 loop spans 14 amino acids. CDR1 SGHDT and CDR2 YYEEEE come from the germline V gene. For the CDR3, the DNA is TGTGCCAGCAGCTTTCTCGCAACTAATGAAAAACTGTTTTTT. It specifies CASSFLATNEKLFF.

A few counts support this clone. V gene TRBV19 combines with J gene TRBJ1-2; D remains unclear. The CDR3 spans 14 residues. The V gene's germline CDR1 is LNHDA and CDR2 SQIVND (reference sequence). With 5 bases removed from V and 3 bases from J, the gap between germline ends came to 13 bases. In DNA, the CDR3 is TGTGCCAGTAGTGGGGAGGCGGACTACTATGGCTACACCTTC. Translation: CASSGEADYYGYTF. The full variable domain, completed using reference TRBV19 and TRBJ1-2, is DGGITQSPKYLFRKEGQNVTLSCEQNLNHDAMYWYRQDPGQGLRLIYYSQIVNDFQKGDIAEGYSVSREKKESFPLTVTSAQKNPTAFYLCASSGEADYYGYTFGSGTRLTVV.

This clone showed up just a few times. The chain recombines TRBV3-1 (or the pseudogene TRBV3-2) with TRBJ1-4; possible D gene TRBD1, 6 bases. The CDR3 covers 14 residues. Germline V gene sequence: CDR1 LGHDT, CDR2 YNNKEL (reference sequence). Trimming stripped 4 bases from V and 5 bases from J, with 11 bases between. CDR3 nucleotides: TGTGCCAGCAGCCCGCAGGGGTTGAATGAAAAACTGTTTTTT. Residues: CASSPQGLNEKLFF.